These 23 T cell receptor beta chains came from one sample sequenced in a study of cytomegalovirus exposure and HLA in healthy donors. PCR was performed using 60 Vbeta and 13 Jbeta primers. Method: immunoSEQ multiplex PCR; TCRdb's copy keeps in-frame clones and lacks some. The table has 170,000 or so clones, roughly 75% seen once. The sample was PBMCs. Receptor source: a woman in her fifties or sixties in good health and CMV-seropositive.

The V and J genes are TRBV18 and TRBJ1-2, with D tentatively TRBD1 (5 bases). Trimming took 2 bases from V and 2 from J, leaving 15 bases between them. CDR1 is KGHSH and CDR2 is LQKENI in the germline V gene. The CDR3 runs 16 residues. As DNA, the CDR3 is TGTGCCAGCTCACCAGGGTGGGGCCCAAACAACTATGGCTACACCTTC. It specifies CASSPGWGPNNYGYTF.

This sequence joins TRBV6-1 and TRBJ1-6; 9 nucleotides align to TRBD1. V shed 7 bases, J shed 7 bases, and the junction held 8 bases outside the gene matches. CDR3 length: 15 amino acids. Germline values: CDR1 MNHNS, CDR2 SASEGT. CDR3 sequence (DNA): TGTGCCAGCATTACAACAGGGGGCGCGAATTCACCCCTCCACTTT. This gives the protein CASITTGGANSPLHF.

The chain links TRBV7-6 to TRBJ2-7, with D perhaps matching TRBD1 (5 bases). The CDR3 loop spans 14 amino acids. The germline gives CDR1 SGHVS, CDR2 FNYEAQ. With 5 bases removed from V and 2 bases from J, the gap between germline ends came to 13 bases. Here the CDR3 reads CASSGGAGPYEQYF. Here the CDR3 DNA reads TGTGCCAGCAGCGGTGGGGCAGGACCCTACGAGCAGTACTTC.

This clone was detected only a few times. The CDR3 spells CASRPLGAGTEAFF. The CDR3 DNA follows: TGTGCCAGCAGGCCTTTGGGGGCTGGGACTGAAGCTTTCTTT. The genes are TRBV27 and TRBJ1-1, with D possibly matching TRBD1 (6 bases). The CDR3 runs 14 residues. Germline V gene data show CDR1 as MNHEY and CDR2 as SMNVEV (reference sequence). With 6 bases removed from V and 5 bases from J, the gap between germline ends came to 16 bases.

This chain uses TRBV19 with TRBJ1-1; maybe TRBD1 (5 bases). The germline V gene encodes CDR1 LNHDA and CDR2 SQIVND (reference sequence). Trimming removed 5 bases from V and 5 bases from J, with 12 bases in between. This CDR3 is built from 13 residues. The CDR3 DNA is TGTGCCAGTAGTTCGAGCTCAGGGACTGAAGCTTTCTTT. This translates into CASSSSSGTEAFF.

The CDR3 region has the DNA TGTGCTAGTGGTTCGGGGTTAGCGGGAGGGTTATCCACAGATACGCAGTATTTT. This codes for CASGSGLAGGLSTDTQYF. The genes are TRBV12-5 and TRBJ2-3; 11 bases are a match to TRBD2. The germline V gene has CDR1 LGHNT and CDR2 FRNRAP. Trimming removed 4 bases from V and 2 bases from J; junction bases left unmatched: 11. The CDR3 spans 18 residues.

The chain combines TRBV7-2 with TRBJ1-2; 10 nucleotides match TRBD1. Trimming cost V 3 bases and J 7 bases; bases outside gene matches: 5. CDR1 is SGHTA, CDR2 FQGNSA, per germline. The CDR3 is 14 residues long. In DNA, the CDR3 is TGTGCCAGCAGCTTCCAGACAGGGGGCACTGGCTACACCTTC. Translated, it gives CASSFQTGGTGYTF.

The chain joins TRBV7-6 to TRBJ2-5, with D possibly TRBD2 on 6 matching bases. CDR3 length: 16 residues. With 2 bases removed from V and 7 bases from J, the gap between germline ends came to 20 bases. Germline V gives CDR1 SGHVS, CDR2 FNYEAQ. CDR3 region: CASSLSSGRDLGTQYF. The CDR3 DNA reads as TGTGCCAGCAGCTTATCTTCAGGGCGGGACTTGGGGACCCAGTACTTC.

There are a few counts of this clone. The CDR3 here is CASSPGGGYNEQFF. CDR3 DNA: TGTGCCAGCAGCCCCGGCGGCGGTTACAATGAGCAGTTCTTC. The V and J genes are TRBV7-3 and TRBJ2-1; D is unclear. The CDR3 has 14 residues. Germline-derived CDR1 and CDR2 are SGHTA and FQGTGA. The V end lost 5 bases, the J end lost 4 bases, and 12 bases lay between the germline ends. Filled out from reference TRBV7-3 and TRBJ2-1, the complete variable domain reads GAGVSQTPSNKVTEKGKYVELRCDPISGHTALYWYRQSLGQGPEFLIYFQGTGAADDSGLPNDRFFAVRPEGSVSTLKIQRTERGDSAVYLCASSPGGGYNEQFFGPGTRLTVL.

The chain is built from TRBV14 and TRBJ2-2, with D tentatively TRBD2 (7 bases). Deletions cut 1 base from V and 2 bases from J, with 14 bases between. Germline V gives CDR1 SGHDN, CDR2 FVKESK. This CDR3 is 17 amino acids long. The CDR3 region is CASSQVKGGGNTGELFF. The CDR3 DNA sequence: TGTGCCAGCAGCCAAGTCAAAGGGGGGGGCAACACCGGGGAGCTGTTTTTT.

The V and J genes are TRBV14 and TRBJ2-1, with D possibly matching TRBD1 (6 bases). The CDR3 is 16 amino acids. V was trimmed by 1 base and J by 2 bases, leaving 12 bases between them. Germline V gives CDR1 SGHDN, CDR2 FVKESK. This CDR3 reads CASSQVLRGTYNEQFF. DNA of the CDR3: TGTGCCAGCAGCCAAGTGCTCAGGGGCACCTACAATGAGCAGTTCTTC.

This clone was counted once. CDR3 residues: CATSRSRQGSNQPQHF. The CDR3 region has the DNA TGTGCCACCAGCAGATCTAGACAGGGTAGCAATCAGCCCCAGCATTTT. The rearrangement uses TRBV15 and TRBJ1-5, with TRBD1 identical over 7 bases. V was pared by 2 bases and J by 0 bases, with 4 bases of the junction left unmatched. Germline CDR1 and CDR2: LNHNV and YYDKDF (reference sequence). The CDR3 loop spans 16 amino acids.

This clone was seen once. The V gene is TRBV7-9, the J gene TRBJ2-3; the match to TRBD2 covers 12 bases. Germline CDR1 is SEHNR and CDR2 is FQNEAQ (reference sequence). V dropped 5 bases and J dropped 1; count of bases not matched to a gene: 7. The CDR3 is 17 residues long. The CDR3 bases are TGTGCCAGCAGCGAACTCCGGACTAGCGGGGGCACAGATACGCAGTATTTT. Translation: CASSELRTSGGTDTQYF.

V usage is TRBV9 and J usage is TRBJ2-1, with TRBD1 identical over 8 bases. The CDR3 extends over 15 amino acids. V was clipped by 3 bases and J by 5 bases; unmatched bases: 7. Germline assignment: CDR1 SGDLS and CDR2 YYNGEE. The CDR3 sequence: CASSGTGGPHNEQFF. CDR3 coding DNA: TGTGCCAGCAGCGGAACAGGGGGTCCGCACAATGAGCAGTTCTTC.

This clone was picked up one time. This chain joins TRBV4-2 and TRBJ1-3; TRBD1 matches 10 bases. V shed 3 bases and J 12 bases; nucleotides not matched to a gene: 11. The CDR3 loop spans 15 amino acids. Germline V gene data show CDR1 as LGHNA and CDR2 as YNFKEQ. This chain's CDR3 is CASSQRTGGAGNIYF. DNA for the CDR3: TGTGCCAGCAGCCAGCGGACAGGGGGAGCGGGGAACATATATTTT.

The chain uses TRBV5-8 and TRBJ1-1, with 8 bases matching TRBD1. The CDR3 has 16 residues. J gave up 1 base and V 4 bases, and 9 bases lay outside the gene matches. Germline lookup yields CDR1 SGHTS and CDR2 YDEGEE. This CDR3 reads CASSRGQGPRNTEAFF. The CDR3 DNA reads as TGTGCCAGCAGCCGTGGACAGGGCCCTCGGAACACTGAAGCTTTCTTT.

This rearrangement joins TRBV2 to TRBJ2-5; 14 nucleotides line up with TRBD2. The length of the CDR3 is 14 residues. Unmatched junction bases numbered 9, after V lost 11 bases and J lost 7 bases. Germline V CDR1 and CDR2: SNHLY, FYNNEI. CDR3 DNA sequence: TGTGCCCCCAGACTAGCGGGGGGGCCGGGGACCCAGTACTTC. The encoded protein is CAPRLAGGPGTQYF.

The chain couples TRBV5-1 to TRBJ1-1, with D tentatively TRBD1 (5 bases). Trimming stripped 4 bases from V and 8 bases from J, with 12 bases between. The germline V gene has CDR1 SGHRS and CDR2 YFSETQ. This CDR3 has 12 residues. The CDR3, as DNA: TGCGCCAGCAGCATAGGGACTTCAGAAGCTTTCTTT. Its translation: CASSIGTSEAFF. Combining the CDR3 with reference TRBV5-1 and TRBJ1-1 gives the whole variable domain KAGVTQTPRYLIKTRGQQVTLSCSPISGHRSVSWYQQTPGQGLQFLFEYFSETQRNKGNFPGRFSGRQFSNSRSEMNVSTLELGDSALYLCASSIGTSEAFFGQGTRLTVV.

The chain uses TRBV19 and TRBJ1-1, with D possibly TRBD1 on 6 matching bases. Trimming pared 3 bases from V and 5 bases from J, leaving 13 bases between. The V gene's germline CDR1 is LNHDA and CDR2 SQIVND (reference sequence). This CDR3 comprises 14 residues. Here the CDR3 reads CASSIEQGWTEAFF. CDR3 nucleotide sequence: TGTGCCAGTAGTATCGAACAGGGATGGACTGAAGCTTTCTTT. The full variable domain, rest sourced from reference TRBV19 and TRBJ1-1, is DGGITQSPKYLFRKEGQNVTLSCEQNLNHDAMYWYRQDPGQGLRLIYYSQIVNDFQKGDIAEGYSVSREKKESFPLTVTSAQKNPTAFYLCASSIEQGWTEAFFGQGTRLTVV.

DNA of the CDR3: TGTGCCAGCAGTTTCGTAGCGGGACCCTACGAGCAGTACTTC. Amino acids: CASSFVAGPYEQYF. The V and J genes are TRBV27 and TRBJ2-7; TRBD2 matches 8 bases. The length of the CDR3 is 14 residues. Germline V gene lookup returns CDR1 MNHEY and CDR2 SMNVEV (reference sequence). V lost 3 bases to trimming and J lost 2 bases; unmatched junction nucleotides: 3.

The chain employs TRBV28 and TRBJ2-7; 9 bases are shared with TRBD1. V shed 6 bases and J 4 bases; nucleotides not matched to a gene: 10. Germline CDR1 MDHEN, CDR2 SYDVKM. The CDR3 consists of 15 residues. The CDR3 nucleotides are TGTGCCAGCAGGCGTGAAGGGACAGGGATTTACGAGCAGTACTTC. Its translation: CASRREGTGIYEQYF.

V usage is TRBV27 and J usage is TRBJ2-7, with a possible D match to TRBD2 (5 bases). The V gene's germline CDR1 is MNHEY and CDR2 SMNVEV (reference sequence). V lost 2 bases to trimming and J lost 2 bases, with 13 bases between them. The CDR3 length is 15 residues. CDR3 loop: CASSLIPTGAYEQYF. Written as DNA, the CDR3 is TGTGCCAGCAGTTTAATTCCCACCGGGGCCTACGAGCAGTACTTC.

The genes are TRBV7-2 and TRBJ2-5; 7 bases are shared with TRBD1. The J call may be incorrect, as the DNA end agrees better with TRBJ2-7. Germline values: CDR1 SGHTA, CDR2 FQGNSA. This CDR3 spans 16 amino acids. CDR3 nucleotide sequence: TGTGCCAGCAGGCAACAGGGGATATCCCTCTCCTACGAGCAGTACTTC. This codes for CASRQQGISLSYEQYF.